Presented here are 30 T cell receptor beta chains from one specimen sequenced in a study of blood T cell repertoires in COVID-19 (dated by TCRdb to 2019 to 2021). Library construction relied on the immunoSEQ multiplex PCR assay. Held by TCRdb, this immuneACCESS table contains in-frame sequences only and omits some clones. Under half of the omission traces to an unresolved V gene where checked; the cause of the rest is unknown. The sample yields tens of thousands of clones; approximately 90% were counted once. 1.4% of the sample is taken by the ten largest. Source material: peripheral blood. Every receptor here comes from a man between 60 and 75 years old with acute or convalescent COVID-19.

The genes are TRBV7-9 and TRBJ2-5; TRBD1 matches 11 bases. The CDR3 has 15 residues. Trimming took 2 bases from V and 5 from J; bases not matched to a gene: 4. The V gene's germline CDR1 is SEHNR and CDR2 FQNEAQ (reference sequence). This CDR3 is CASSLPGQGEETQYF. The DNA for the CDR3 is TGTGCCAGCAGCTTACCGGGACAGGGGGAGGAGACCCAGTACTTC.

This chain links TRBV6-5 with TRBJ2-3; 7 bases match TRBD2. CDR1 and CDR2 (germline): MNHEY, SVGAGI. The ends lost 8 bases at V and 4 bases at J; junction bases unmatched: 9. The CDR3 is 14 residues long. Written as DNA, the CDR3 is TGTGCCAGCCGCGGGGGAATCTGGGCAGATACGCAGTATTTT. Protein product: CASRGGIWADTQYF.

The V gene is TRBV9, the J gene TRBJ2-1, with 8 bases fitting TRBD2. J gave up 3 bases and V 0 bases, and 11 bases lay outside the gene matches. CDR1 and CDR2 from the germline V gene are SGDLS and YYNGEE. CDR3 size: 18 residues. The CDR3 coding sequence is TGTGCCAGCAGCGTAGGTGAAGCGGGAGAGGGGGTCTACAATGAGCAGTTCTTC. Its translation is CASSVGEAGEGVYNEQFF.

This clone appeared a single time. The chain is built from TRBV6-5 and TRBJ1-5; D gene ambiguous. V shed 5 bases and J shed 1 base, with 12 bases lying between them. The CDR3 runs to 15 residues. Germline V lookup: CDR1 MNHEY, CDR2 SVGAGI. CDR3 amino acids: CASSLSRGSNQPQHF. CDR3 DNA sequence: TGTGCCAGCAGTCTATCCCGGGGAAGCAATCAGCCCCAGCATTTT.

CDR3 DNA sequence: TGTGCCAGCAGTCCCCTTGGCCCGAACACTGAAGCTTTCTTT. This sequence encodes CASSPLGPNTEAFF. This chain joins TRBV28 and TRBJ1-1, with D unresolved. This CDR3 has 14 residues. Looked up from germline, CDR1 is MDHEN and CDR2 is SYDVKM. V gave up 5 bases and J gave up 1 base, with 11 bases separating them.

The chain recombines TRBV6-1 with TRBJ2-1, with D possibly being TRBD2 (5 bases). This CDR3 is built from 14 residues. The germline V and J ends were trimmed by 2 bases and 12 bases, with 17 bases remaining between them. In germline, CDR1 is MNHNS, CDR2 SASEGT. CDR3 sequence reads: CASSETPLLAGQFF. In DNA, the CDR3 is TGTGCCAGCAGTGAAACCCCCCTTCTAGCAGGGCAGTTCTTC.

The rearrangement uses TRBV5-1 and TRBJ2-2; 9 bases are shared with TRBD1. This CDR3 is 16 amino acids long. Germline V gene data show CDR1 as SGHRS and CDR2 as YFSETQ. J gave up 4 bases and V 4 bases, and 8 bases lay outside the gene matches. CDR3 in amino acids: CASSPGTGSFTGELFF. Here the CDR3 DNA reads TGCGCCAGCAGCCCAGGGACAGGGTCGTTCACCGGGGAGCTGTTTTTT.

The CDR3 bases are TGCGCCAGCAGTCAATCCCTTACTTATGGCTACACCTTC. Its protein product is CASSQSLTYGYTF. This chain links TRBV23-1 with TRBJ1-2, with unresolved D. TRBV23-1 is marked as an open reading frame, function uncertain. The CDR3 contains 13 residues. The ends were cut back, 0 bases at V and 5 bases at J, with 7 bases in the middle.

The chain recombines TRBV7-2 with TRBJ2-7; D is perhaps TRBD2 (7 bases). The germline V and J ends were trimmed by 1 base and 3 bases, with 13 bases remaining between them. CDR3 length: 15 amino acids. Germline values: CDR1 SGHTA, CDR2 FQGNSA. The CDR3 nucleotides read TGTGCCAGCAGCTTAGAGGGGGGCGGGGGCTACGAGCAGTACTTC. This codes for CASSLEGGGGYEQYF.

The rearrangement joins TRBV6-2 or TRBV6-3 to TRBJ2-1, with 7 bases matching TRBD2. With 2 bases clipped from V and 6 bases from J, the junction kept 4 bases outside the gene matches. The germline V gene encodes CDR1 MNHEY and CDR2 SVGEGT. This CDR3 is 14 amino acids long. CDR3 region: CASSYAGRSNEQFF. CDR3 nucleotide sequence: TGTGCCAGCAGTTACGCCGGGAGGAGCAATGAGCAGTTCTTC.

The chain links TRBV11-3 to TRBJ1-2; a weak D match, TRBD1 (6 bases). Germline CDR1 is SGHNT and CDR2 is YENEEA. V shed 5 bases and J shed 0 bases, with 10 bases lying between them. The CDR3 sequence is 14 residues long. The CDR3 is CASSVDSPNYGYTF. CDR3 DNA: TGTGCCAGCAGCGTGGACAGCCCTAACTATGGCTACACCTTC.

The chain employs TRBV15 and TRBJ2-3, with 7 bases matching TRBD2. The J segment lost 4 bases and the V segment lost 0 bases, leaving 7 bases of the junction unmatched. This CDR3 contains 16 residues. CDR1 and CDR2 from the germline V gene are LNHNV and YYDKDF (reference sequence). The CDR3 spells CATSREGGSNADTQYF. DNA for the CDR3: TGTGCCACCAGCAGAGAGGGCGGGAGTAACGCAGATACGCAGTATTTT.

The V call is TRBV6-1, the J call TRBJ1-3, with unresolved D. Trimming removed 2 bases from V and 0 bases from J, with 8 bases in between. The length of the CDR3 is 15 residues. Germline V gene sequence: CDR1 MNHNS, CDR2 SASEGT. This CDR3 reads CASSEPLLSGNTIYF. For the CDR3, the DNA is TGTGCCAGCAGTGAACCTCTCCTCTCTGGAAACACCATATATTTT.

CDR3 sequence: CASSPGGNTEAFF. The CDR3 DNA follows: TGTGCCAGCAGCCCCGGAGGGAACACTGAAGCTTTCTTT. The gene calls are TRBV7-9 and TRBJ1-1, with unresolved D. From germline, CDR1 is SEHNR and CDR2 FQNEAQ (reference sequence). The CDR3 extends over 13 amino acids. Trimming removed 5 bases at V and 1 base at J, with 8 bases between.

The chain uses TRBV6-2 or TRBV6-3 and TRBJ1-1, with 8 positions matching TRBD1. This CDR3 spans 14 amino acids. With V trimmed by 5 bases and J by 1 base, 3 bases remained unmatched. Germline assignment: CDR1 MNHEY and CDR2 SVGEGT. CDR3 region: CASSETGANTEAFF. The CDR3 DNA reads TGTGCCAGCAGTGAGACAGGGGCGAACACTGAAGCTTTCTTT.

J is TRBJ2-1 and V is TRBV7-3; D may be TRBD1 (7 bases). Trimming took 0 bases from V and 4 from J, leaving 10 bases between them. Per germline, CDR1 SGHTA and CDR2 FQGTGA. The CDR3 is 15 residues long. The CDR3 DNA reads as TGTGCCAGCAGCTTAACGACAGGGAGGTACAATGAGCAGTTCTTC. Translation gives CASSLTTGRYNEQFF.

This clone has just one count. J is TRBJ1-6 and V is TRBV6-2 or TRBV6-3; D call uncertain. V was clipped by 2 bases and J by 7 bases, with 9 bases between them. The CDR3 covers 14 residues. Looked up from germline, CDR1 is MNHEY and CDR2 is SVGEGT. This chain's CDR3 is CASSYGPPNSPLHF. Here the CDR3 DNA reads TGTGCCAGCAGTTACGGCCCTCCGAATTCACCCCTCCACTTT.

V gene TRBV11-2 combines with J gene TRBJ2-7; 8 bases agree with TRBD2. The length of the CDR3 is 11 residues. Germline V CDR1 and CDR2: SGHAT, FQNNGV. The V and J ends lost 11 bases and 2 bases, in that order; junction bases with no gene match: 2. This CDR3 reads CAGAGAYEQYF. DNA for the CDR3: TGTGCCGGAGCGGGAGCCTACGAGCAGTACTTC.

The chain is built from TRBV4-1 and TRBJ1-3; unclear D gene. The CDR3 covers 17 residues. V was cut by 0 bases and J by 4 bases, with 16 bases left in between. Germline CDR1 and CDR2: MGHRA and YSYEKL. In DNA form, the CDR3 reads TGCGCCAGCAGCCAAGAACCAGGTCCAAGTTTCGGAAACACCATATATTTT. Its protein is CASSQEPGPSFGNTIYF.

CDR3 loop: CASQNRPQGSPLHF. The CDR3 DNA reads as TGTGCCAGCCAAAACCGCCCCCAGGGTTCACCCCTCCACTTT. The chain links TRBV19 to TRBJ1-6, with D perhaps TRBD1 (5 bases). The germline gives CDR1 LNHDA, CDR2 SQIVND (reference sequence). V gave up 9 bases and J gave up 9 bases, with 18 bases separating them. The CDR3 spans 14 residues.

This clone was detected only once. The chain carries TRBV7-2 and TRBJ1-1; possibly TRBD1 for D (6 bases). With 5 bases removed from V and 0 bases from J, the gap between germline ends came to 16 bases. The V gene's germline CDR1 is SGHTA and CDR2 FQGNSA. The CDR3 sequence is 16 residues long. The CDR3 here is CASSLGDNLMNTEAFF. As DNA, the CDR3 is TGTGCCAGCAGCCTCGGGGACAACCTAATGAACACTGAAGCTTTCTTT.

The chain has TRBV11-2 and TRBJ2-7; TRBD1 matches 9 bases. J gave up 7 bases and V 2 bases, and 12 bases lay outside the gene matches. Germline V gene data show CDR1 as SGHAT and CDR2 as FQNNGV. This CDR3 spans 16 amino acids. In DNA form, the CDR3 reads TGTGCCAGCAGCTTATCTACAGGGGGCCCGACCTTAGAGCAGTACTTC. Protein sequence: CASSLSTGGPTLEQYF.

The gene calls are TRBV7-6 and TRBJ2-5; perhaps TRBD1 as D (6 bases). The V end lost 4 bases, the J end lost 5 bases, and 17 bases lay between the germline ends. This CDR3 is 15 amino acids long. Germline V gives CDR1 SGHVS, CDR2 FNYEAQ. DNA of the CDR3: TGTGCCAGCAGCTCGTCAGGGGCCCGACGGGAGACCCAGTACTTC. This gives the protein CASSSSGARRETQYF.

This chain joins TRBV18 and TRBJ2-1, with D possibly matching TRBD2 (5 bases). In germline, CDR1 is KGHSH, CDR2 LQKENI. The V and J ends lost 2 bases and 4 bases respectively, with 9 bases between them. The CDR3 has 14 amino acids. CDR3 loop: CASSPVGGYNEQFF. In DNA form, the CDR3 reads TGTGCCAGCTCACCAGTAGGAGGATACAATGAGCAGTTCTTC.

Worth noting for this clone: The junction shows a germline mismatch at one end, possibly a read error. The chain carries TRBV7-2 and TRBJ2-4; weak D call: TRBD1 (5 bases). Per the germline V gene, CDR1 is SGHTA and CDR2 is FQGNSA. This CDR3 comprises 13 residues. CDR3 bases: TGTGCCAGCAACTTAGCCGTTCAGGGCATTCAGTACTTC. This translates into CASNLAVQGIQYF.

This CDR3 reads CASSLSQGETEAFF. The CDR3 DNA follows: TGTGCCAGTAGTCTCTCCCAGGGGGAGACTGAAGCTTTCTTT. The chain joins TRBV19 to TRBJ1-1; 7 bases are a match to TRBD1. V lost 5 bases, J lost 5 bases, and 8 bases stayed unmatched. Per germline, CDR1 LNHDA and CDR2 SQIVND (reference sequence). The CDR3 length is 14 residues.

The count of this clone is one. The chain has TRBV15 and TRBJ2-7; a weak D match, TRBD1 (5 bases). Trimming took off 4 bases at V and 3 bases at J, with 10 bases between the two ends. The CDR3 extends over 13 amino acids. CDR1 and CDR2 (germline): LNHNV, YYDKDF (reference sequence). In nucleotides, the CDR3 is TGTGCCACCAGCACCTCGCAGGGCTACGAGCAGTACTTC. It specifies CATSTSQGYEQYF.

This sequence joins TRBV15 and TRBJ2-3, with a weak D call TRBD2 (6 bases). Trimming removed 0 bases at V and 6 bases at J, with 16 bases between. The germline CDR1 and CDR2 sequences are LNHNV and YYDKDF (reference sequence). The CDR3 spans 16 residues. As DNA, the CDR3 is TGTGCCACCAGCAGAGATCGGGGGACTGTTTTTGATACGCAGTATTTT. Encoded protein: CATSRDRGTVFDTQYF.

The J gene is TRBJ1-6, the V gene TRBV21-1; TRBD1, the table's D call, was not compared with the DNA. TRBV21-1 is flagged as a pseudogene. The CDR3 totals 16 residues. The CDR3 protein is CASSKEPIQGPSPLHF. Here the CDR3 DNA reads TGTGCCAGCAGCAAAGAGCCAATACAGGGGCCCTCACCCCTCCACTTT.

The gene calls are TRBV24-1 and TRBJ2-1; 9 bases are a match to TRBD1. The germline CDR1 and CDR2 sequences are KGHDR and SFDVKD. This CDR3 is built from 15 residues. Trimming at V came to 5 bases and at J to 9 bases, leaving 10 bases not matched to a gene. This CDR3 is CATSVGTGSLGEQFF. CDR3 bases: TGTGCCACCAGTGTAGGGACAGGGTCTTTGGGTGAGCAGTTCTTC.